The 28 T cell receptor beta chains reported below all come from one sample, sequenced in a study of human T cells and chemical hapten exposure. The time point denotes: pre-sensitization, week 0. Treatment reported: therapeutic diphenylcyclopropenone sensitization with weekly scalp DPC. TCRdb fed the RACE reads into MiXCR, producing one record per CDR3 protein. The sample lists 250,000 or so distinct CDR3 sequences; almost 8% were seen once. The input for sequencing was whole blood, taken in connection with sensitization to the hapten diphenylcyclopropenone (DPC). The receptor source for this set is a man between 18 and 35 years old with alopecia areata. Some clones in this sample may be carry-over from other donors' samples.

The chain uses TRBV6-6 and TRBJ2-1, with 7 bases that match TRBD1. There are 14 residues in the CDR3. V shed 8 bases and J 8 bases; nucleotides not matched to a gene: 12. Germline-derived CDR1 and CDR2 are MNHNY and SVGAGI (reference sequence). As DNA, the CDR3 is TGTGCCAGCTTTTCGATGACAGGGTCGGATGAGCAGTTCTTC. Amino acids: CASFSMTGSDEQFF.

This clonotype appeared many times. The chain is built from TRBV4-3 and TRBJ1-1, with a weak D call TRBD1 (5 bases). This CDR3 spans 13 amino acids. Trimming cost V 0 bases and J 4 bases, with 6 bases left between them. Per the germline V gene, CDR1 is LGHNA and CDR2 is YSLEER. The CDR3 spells CASSQDQGTEAFF. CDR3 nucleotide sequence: TGCGCCAGCAGCCAAGACCAGGGCACTGAAGCTTTCTTT.

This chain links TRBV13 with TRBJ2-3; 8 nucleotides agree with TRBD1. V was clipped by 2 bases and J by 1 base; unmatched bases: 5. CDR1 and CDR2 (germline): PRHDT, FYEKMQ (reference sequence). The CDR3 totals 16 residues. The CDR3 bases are TGTGCCAGCAGCTTACCGGGGACAGGTGGCACAGATACGCAGTATTTT. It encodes CASSLPGTGGTDTQYF.

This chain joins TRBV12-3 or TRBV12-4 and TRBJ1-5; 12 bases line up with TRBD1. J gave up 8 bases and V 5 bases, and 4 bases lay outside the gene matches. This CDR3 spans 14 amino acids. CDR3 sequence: CASSPGQGAKPQHF. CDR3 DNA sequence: TGTGCCAGCAGTCCGGGACAGGGGGCGAAGCCCCAGCATTTT.

CDR3 loop: CASSLSSDRGYEQYF. The CDR3 bases are TGCGCCAGCAGCTTGAGTTCCGACAGGGGGTACGAGCAGTACTTC. V usage is TRBV5-1 and J usage is TRBJ2-7; 9 positions agree with TRBD1. With V trimmed by 1 base and J by 4 bases, 6 bases remained unmatched. The CDR3 consists of 15 residues. The germline V gene has CDR1 SGHRS and CDR2 YFSETQ.

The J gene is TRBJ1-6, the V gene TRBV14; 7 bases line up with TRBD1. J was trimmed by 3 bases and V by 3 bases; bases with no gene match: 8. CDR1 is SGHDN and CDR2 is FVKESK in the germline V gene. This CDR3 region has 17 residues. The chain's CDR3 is CASSQIAGTVYNSPLHF. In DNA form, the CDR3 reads TGTGCCAGCAGCCAGATCGCCGGGACAGTCTATAATTCACCCCTCCACTTT. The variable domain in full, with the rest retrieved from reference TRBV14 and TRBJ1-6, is EAGVTQFPSHSVIEKGQTVTLRCDPISGHDNLYWYRRVMGKEIKFLLHFVKESKQDESGMPNNRFLAERTGGTYSTLKVQPAELEDSGVYFCASSQIAGTVYNSPLHFGNGTRLTVT.

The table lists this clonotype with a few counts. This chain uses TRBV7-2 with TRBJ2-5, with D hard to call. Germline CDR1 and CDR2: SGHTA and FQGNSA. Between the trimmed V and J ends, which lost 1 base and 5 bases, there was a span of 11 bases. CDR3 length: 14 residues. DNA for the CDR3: TGTGCCAGCAGCTTAGTATCGATCGAGGAGACCCAGTACTTC. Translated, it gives CASSLVSIEETQYF.

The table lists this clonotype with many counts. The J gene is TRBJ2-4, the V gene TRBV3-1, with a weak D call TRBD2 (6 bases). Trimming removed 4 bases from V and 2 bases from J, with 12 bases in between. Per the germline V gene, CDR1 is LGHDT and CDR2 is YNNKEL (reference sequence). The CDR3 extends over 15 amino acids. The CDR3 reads CASSPGGRTKNIQYF. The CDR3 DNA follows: TGTGCCAGCAGCCCAGGAGGGAGAACCAAAAACATTCAGTACTTC. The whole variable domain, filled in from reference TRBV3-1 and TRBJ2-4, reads DTAVSQTPKYLVTQMGNDKSIKCEQNLGHDTMYWYKQDSKKFLKIMFSYNNKELIINETVPNRFSPKSPDKAHLNLHINSLELGDSAVYFCASSPGGRTKNIQYFGAGTRLSVL.

CDR3 residues: CASSQWGDPQYF. CDR3 in DNA: TGTGCCAGCAGCCAGTGGGGGGACCCTCAGTACTTC. The chain couples TRBV14 to TRBJ2-4, with D possibly TRBD2 on 6 matching bases. The CDR3 consists of 12 residues. The germline V gene encodes CDR1 SGHDN and CDR2 FVKESK. Trimming pared 3 bases from V and 12 bases from J, leaving 12 bases between.

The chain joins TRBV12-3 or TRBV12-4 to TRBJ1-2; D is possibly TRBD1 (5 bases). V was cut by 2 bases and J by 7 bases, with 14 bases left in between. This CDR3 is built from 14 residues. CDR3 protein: CASSLRGWASGYTF. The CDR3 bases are TGTGCCAGCAGTTTAAGGGGCTGGGCGAGTGGCTACACCTTC.

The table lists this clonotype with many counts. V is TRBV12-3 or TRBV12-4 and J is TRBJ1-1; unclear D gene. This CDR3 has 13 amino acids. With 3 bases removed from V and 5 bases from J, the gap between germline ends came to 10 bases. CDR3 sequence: CASSFVGRTEAFF. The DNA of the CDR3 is TGTGCCAGCAGTTTTGTAGGTCGAACTGAAGCTTTCTTT.

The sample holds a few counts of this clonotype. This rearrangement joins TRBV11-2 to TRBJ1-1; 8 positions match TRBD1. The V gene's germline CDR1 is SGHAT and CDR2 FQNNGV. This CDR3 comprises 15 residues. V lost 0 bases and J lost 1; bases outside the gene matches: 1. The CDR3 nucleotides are TGTGCCAGCAGCTTAGACGGACAGGGGAACACTGAAGCTTTCTTT. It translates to CASSLDGQGNTEAFF. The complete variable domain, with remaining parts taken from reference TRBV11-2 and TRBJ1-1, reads EAGVAQSPRYKIIEKRQSVAFWCNPISGHATLYWYQQILGQGPKLLIQFQNNGVVDDSQLPKDRFSAERLKGVDSTLKIQPAKLEDSAVYLCASSLDGQGNTEAFFGQGTRLTVV.

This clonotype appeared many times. The CDR3 DNA is TGTGCCAGCAGCTTAACCCGGGACAAAAATAGTGGGGGGCGCAATCAGCCCCAGCATTTT. Translated: CASSLTRDKNSGGRNQPQHF. This chain links TRBV7-9 with TRBJ1-5; a possible D gene is TRBD1 (6 bases). CDR1 and CDR2 (germline): SEHNR, FQNEAQ (reference sequence). The CDR3 sequence is 20 residues long. Trimming took off 2 bases at V and 2 bases at J, with 25 bases between the two ends.

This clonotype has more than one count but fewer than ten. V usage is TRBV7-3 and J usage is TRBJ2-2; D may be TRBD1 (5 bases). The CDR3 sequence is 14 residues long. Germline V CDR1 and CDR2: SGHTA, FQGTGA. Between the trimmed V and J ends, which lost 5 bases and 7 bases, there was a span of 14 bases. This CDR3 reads CASSLSQGDGELFF. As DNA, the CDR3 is TGTGCCAGCAGCCTAAGTCAGGGTGACGGGGAGCTGTTTTTT.

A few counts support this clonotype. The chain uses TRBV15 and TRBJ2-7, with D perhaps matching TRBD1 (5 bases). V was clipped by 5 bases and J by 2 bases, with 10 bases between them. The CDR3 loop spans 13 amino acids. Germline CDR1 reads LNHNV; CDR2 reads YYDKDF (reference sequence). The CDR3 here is CATSSGQAYEQYF. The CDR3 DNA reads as TGTGCCACCAGCTCAGGGCAGGCCTACGAGCAGTACTTC.

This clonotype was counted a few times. The CDR3 sequence is CATGAFDNQPQHF. The CDR3 bases are TGCGCCACGGGGGCCTTCGACAATCAGCCCCAGCATTTT. The rearrangement joins TRBV5-1 to TRBJ1-5; perhaps TRBD1 as D (6 bases). With 9 bases removed from V and 3 bases from J, the gap between germline ends came to 13 bases. There are 13 residues in the CDR3. Germline V gene data show CDR1 as SGHRS and CDR2 as YFSETQ.

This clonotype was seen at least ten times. This chain's CDR3 is CASSQVVSLTSNYGYTF. The CDR3 nucleotides are TGCGCCAGCAGCCAAGTAGTCAGTCTTACCTCTAACTATGGCTACACCTTC. V and J are TRBV4-3 and TRBJ1-2; D not certain. Trimming left V 1 base short and J 0 bases short, with 15 bases between. The CDR3 length is 17 residues. CDR1 and CDR2 (germline): LGHNA, YSLEER.

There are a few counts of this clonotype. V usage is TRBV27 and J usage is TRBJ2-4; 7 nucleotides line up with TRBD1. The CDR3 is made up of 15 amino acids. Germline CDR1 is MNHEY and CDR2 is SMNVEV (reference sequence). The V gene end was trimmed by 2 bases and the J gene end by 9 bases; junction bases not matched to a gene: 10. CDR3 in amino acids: CASSLRKGQTSIQYF. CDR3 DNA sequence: TGTGCCAGCAGTTTAAGAAAGGGACAGACGAGCATTCAGTACTTC.

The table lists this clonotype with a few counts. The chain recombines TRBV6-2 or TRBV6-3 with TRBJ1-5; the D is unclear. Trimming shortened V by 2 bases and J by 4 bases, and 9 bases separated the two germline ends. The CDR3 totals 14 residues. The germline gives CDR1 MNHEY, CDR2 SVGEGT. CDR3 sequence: CASSYLAVNQPQHF. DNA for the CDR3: TGTGCCAGCAGTTACCTGGCAGTTAATCAGCCCCAGCATTTT.

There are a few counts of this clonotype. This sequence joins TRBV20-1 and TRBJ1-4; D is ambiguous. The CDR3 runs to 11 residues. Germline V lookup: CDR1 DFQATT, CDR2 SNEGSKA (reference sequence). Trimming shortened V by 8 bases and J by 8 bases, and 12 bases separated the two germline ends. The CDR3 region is CSLKGNEKLFF. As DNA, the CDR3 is TGCAGTTTGAAGGGAAACGAAAAACTGTTTTTT.

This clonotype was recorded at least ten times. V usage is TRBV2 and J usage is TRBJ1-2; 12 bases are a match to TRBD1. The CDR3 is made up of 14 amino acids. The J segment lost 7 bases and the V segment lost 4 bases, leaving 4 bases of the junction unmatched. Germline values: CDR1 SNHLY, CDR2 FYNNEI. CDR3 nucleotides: TGTGCCAGCAGTGGGGACAGGGGGCGCGGTGGCTACACCTTC. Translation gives CASSGDRGRGGYTF.

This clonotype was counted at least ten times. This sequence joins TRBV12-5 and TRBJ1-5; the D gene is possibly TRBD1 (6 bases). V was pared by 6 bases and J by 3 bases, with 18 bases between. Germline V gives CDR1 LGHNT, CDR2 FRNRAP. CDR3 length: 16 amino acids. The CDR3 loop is CASGSNDRLLNQPQHF. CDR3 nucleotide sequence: TGTGCTAGTGGCTCTAATGACAGGTTGCTCAATCAGCCCCAGCATTTT.

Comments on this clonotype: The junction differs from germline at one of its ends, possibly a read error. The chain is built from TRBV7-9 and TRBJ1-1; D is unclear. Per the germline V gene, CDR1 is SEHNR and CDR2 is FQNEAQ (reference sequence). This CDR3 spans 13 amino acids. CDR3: CANSLDGNTEAFF. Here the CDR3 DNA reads TGTGCCAACAGCTTGGACGGGAACACTGAAGCTTTCTTT.

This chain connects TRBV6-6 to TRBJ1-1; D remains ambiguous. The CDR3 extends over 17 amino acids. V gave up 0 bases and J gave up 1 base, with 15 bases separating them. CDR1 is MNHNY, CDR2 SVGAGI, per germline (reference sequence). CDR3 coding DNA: TGTGCCAGCAGTTACTCTGGTAGGATCATCGAGAACACTGAAGCTTTCTTT. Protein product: CASSYSGRIIENTEAFF.

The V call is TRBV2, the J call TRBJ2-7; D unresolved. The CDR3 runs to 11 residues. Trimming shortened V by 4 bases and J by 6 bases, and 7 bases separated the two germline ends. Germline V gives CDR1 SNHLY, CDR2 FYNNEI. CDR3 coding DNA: TGTGCCAGCAGTGGGTGGGGCGAGCAGTACGTC. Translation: CASSGWGEQYV.

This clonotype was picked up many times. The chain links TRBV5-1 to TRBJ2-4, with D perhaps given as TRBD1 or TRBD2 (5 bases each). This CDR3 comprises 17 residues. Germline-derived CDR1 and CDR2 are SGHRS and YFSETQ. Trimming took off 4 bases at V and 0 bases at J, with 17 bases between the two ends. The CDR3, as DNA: TGCGCCAGCAGCCCCTATGTGAGGGACCTAGCCAAAAACATTCAGTACTTC. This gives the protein CASSPYVRDLAKNIQYF.

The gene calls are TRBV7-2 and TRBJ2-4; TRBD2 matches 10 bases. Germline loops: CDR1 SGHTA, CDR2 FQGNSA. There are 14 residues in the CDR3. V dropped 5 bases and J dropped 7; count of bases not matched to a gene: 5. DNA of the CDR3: TGTGCCAGCAGCGCGGGACTAGCGATGAACATTCAGTACTTC. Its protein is CASSAGLAMNIQYF.

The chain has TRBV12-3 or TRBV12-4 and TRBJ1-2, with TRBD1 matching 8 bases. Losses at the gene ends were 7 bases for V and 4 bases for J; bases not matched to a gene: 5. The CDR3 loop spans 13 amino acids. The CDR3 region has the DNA TGTGCCAGCACCCGGGGACAGGCCTATGGCTACACCTTC. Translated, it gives CASTRGQAYGYTF.